This TCR beta chain was recovered during a study of T cell repertoires in cytomegalovirus infection. Turning to the study itself: TCR beta signatures that were public indicated CMV infection and matching HLA type. Whole-study results and caveats: There were carriers of CMV plus the relevant HLA, and cumulative public TCR beta family frequency identified them. Dominating the ex vivo response were TCR beta clonotypes that were CMV-specific and HLA-C-restricted.

TCRdb passed the reads through MiXCR, listing each CDR3 protein once. The sample has 290,000 or so distinct CDR3 sequences; roughly 25% are singletons. In the case of this clonotype: Its specificity is unknown.

Unmatched junction bases numbered 8, after V lost 8 bases and J lost 9 bases. The CDR3 is 13 amino acids. CDR1 MNHNS and CDR2 SASEGT come from the germline V gene. V is TRBV6-1 and J is TRBJ2-1; 9 bases line up with TRBD2. The sample comprised PBMCs. This receptor was taken from a human donor in good health (CMV status not recorded). Some clones in this sample may be carry-over from other donors' samples. CDR3 amino acids: CASRAGGAREQFF. Here the CDR3 DNA reads TGTGCCAGCCGGGCGGGGGGGGCGCGTGAGCAGTTCTTC.